These 26 T cell receptor beta chains originate from one sample sequenced in a study of T cell repertoires in cytomegalovirus infection. MiXCR, run by TCRdb on the reads, gives a single entry per CDR3 protein. The data hold about 360,000 distinct CDR3 sequences, with about 34% observed a single time. These receptors lack a known antigen. Material: cultured PBMCs, obtained from culture after CMV antigen stimulation. These TCRs come from a human donor in good health (CMV status not recorded). Some clones in this sample may be carry-over from other donors' samples.

This chain uses TRBV6-6 with TRBJ1-5, with D unclear. The CDR3 is 14 residues long. CDR1 and CDR2 (germline): MNHNY, SVGAGI (reference sequence). The ends were cut back, 4 bases at V and 6 bases at J, with 13 bases in the middle. The CDR3 coding sequence is TGTGCCAGCAGTTCCGAGAAGCGGGGTCAGCCCCAGCATTTT. Translating it yields CASSSEKRGQPQHF.

V usage is TRBV28 and J usage is TRBJ2-3, with TRBD2 as a possible D gene (5 bases). The CDR3 is made up of 15 amino acids. The germline CDR1 and CDR2 sequences are MDHEN and SYDVKM. The V end was cut by 5 bases, the J end by 6 bases, with 18 bases between. CDR3 DNA: TGTGCCAGCAGTCCGTCTAGCCCTGTTGACGATACGCAGTATTTT. This gives the protein CASSPSSPVDDTQYF.

The V and J genes are TRBV28 and TRBJ1-5; 7 bases align to TRBD1. J was trimmed by 4 bases and V by 7 bases; bases with no gene match: 19. The CDR3 totals 18 residues. Germline values: CDR1 MDHEN, CDR2 SYDVKM. The CDR3 DNA sequence: TGTGCCAGCACCACTAAGGGACAGCCCAAAGTACTAAATCAGCCCCAGCATTTT. This sequence encodes CASTTKGQPKVLNQPQHF.

The V and J genes are TRBV19 and TRBJ2-3, with D hard to call. The CDR3 covers 15 residues. Trimming removed 6 bases from V and 5 bases from J, with 18 bases in between. CDR1 and CDR2 (germline): LNHDA, SQIVND (reference sequence). DNA of the CDR3: TGTGCCAGTAGCTCCTTTGAGCTTCGAGGAGATACGCAGTATTTT. Translation gives CASSSFELRGDTQYF.

V gene TRBV6-6 combines with J gene TRBJ1-5, with a weak D call TRBD1 (6 bases). The CDR3 length is 14 residues. Germline CDR1 reads MNHNY; CDR2 reads SVGAGI (reference sequence). V was pared by 5 bases and J by 9 bases, with 17 bases between. The CDR3 loop reads CASSPRQVDMPQHF. The DNA of the CDR3 is TGTGCCAGCAGTCCTCGACAGGTTGACATGCCCCAGCATTTT.

V is TRBV28 and J is TRBJ2-1; TRBD2 matches at 8 bases. The CDR3 is 20 residues long. From germline, CDR1 is MDHEN and CDR2 SYDVKM. Trimming at V came to 4 bases and at J to 5 bases, leaving 22 bases not matched to a gene. The DNA of the CDR3 is TGTGCCAGCAGTTCAGCCGAAGGGGCCGTGGCTAGCGGGCACAACAATGAGCAGTTCTTC. Its protein is CASSSAEGAVASGHNNEQFF.

The genes are TRBV29-1 and TRBJ2-1; 12 bases line up with TRBD1. Per the germline V gene, CDR1 is SQVTM and CDR2 is ANQGSEA. The CDR3 loop spans 13 amino acids. Trimming removed 6 bases from V and 9 bases from J; junction bases left unmatched: 6. Here the CDR3 reads CSVRDRGLGEQFF. CDR3 nucleotide sequence: TGCAGCGTCCGGGACAGGGGGCTCGGTGAGCAGTTCTTC.

This chain links TRBV24-1 with TRBJ2-1; TRBD2 matches at 8 bases. CDR1 is KGHDR, CDR2 SFDVKD, per germline. There are 14 residues in the CDR3. With V trimmed by 4 bases and J by 7 bases, 5 bases remained unmatched. CDR3 residues: CATSDPGLANEQFF. In nucleotides, the CDR3 is TGTGCCACCAGTGACCCAGGACTAGCAAATGAGCAGTTCTTC.

The genes are TRBV2 and TRBJ2-3; 11 nucleotides align to TRBD2. Per the germline V gene, CDR1 is SNHLY and CDR2 is FYNNEI. CDR3 length equals 16 residues. The J segment lost 0 bases and the V segment lost 5 bases, leaving 4 bases of the junction unmatched. CDR3 protein: CASSSGTSGSTDTQYF. The CDR3, as DNA: TGTGCCAGCAGTTCCGGGACTAGCGGAAGCACAGATACGCAGTATTTT.

This clonotype was seen a handful of times. The chain links TRBV12-3 or TRBV12-4 to TRBJ1-2; tentatively, D is TRBD1 (6 bases). This CDR3 has 14 residues. Trimming took 6 bases from V and 0 from J, leaving 11 bases between them. The CDR3 DNA reads as TGTGCCAGCAGACCGGACAGCTCTAACTATGGCTACACCTTC. Translating gives CASRPDSSNYGYTF.

There are a few counts of this clonotype. In DNA form, the CDR3 reads TGTGCCACCAGTGGTACGACAGGGGTATATGGCTACACCTTC. This codes for CATSGTTGVYGYTF. This chain uses TRBV24-1 with TRBJ1-2; 8 nucleotides match TRBD1. There are 14 residues in the CDR3. CDR1 is KGHDR, CDR2 SFDVKD, per germline. V gave up 5 bases and J gave up 5 bases; unmatched junction bases: 6.

This clonotype was recorded once. V and J are TRBV28 and TRBJ2-7; 8 bases align to TRBD1. Germline V gives CDR1 MDHEN, CDR2 SYDVKM. Unmatched junction bases numbered 5, after V lost 3 bases and J lost 7 bases. The length of the CDR3 is 13 residues. DNA for the CDR3: TGTGCCAGCAGTTTCGGACAGGGCGGGGAGCAGTACTTC. Protein: CASSFGQGGEQYF.

This clonotype was seen more than once but under ten times. The CDR3 DNA reads as TGTGCCAGCACCGGCAGAATCCATAACACCGGGGAGCTGTTTTTT. It codes for CASTGRIHNTGELFF. V and J are TRBV4-2 and TRBJ2-2; no firm D call. The CDR3 is 15 amino acids. V was pared by 7 bases and J by 2 bases, with 14 bases between. CDR1 and CDR2 (germline): LGHNA, YNFKEQ.

For this clonotype: At one end, the junction sequence differs from germline, possibly due to a read error. The chain joins TRBV7-7 to TRBJ2-1; TRBD2 agrees at 14 bases. The CDR3 consists of 21 residues. Germline V gene sequence: CDR1 SSHAT, CDR2 FNYEAQ (reference sequence). The CDR3 reads CASSFHVTQQTSGRAINEQFF. CDR3 DNA sequence: TGTGCTAGCAGCTTCCACGTTACCCAACAGACTAGCGGGAGGGCCATCAATGAGCAGTTCTTC.

The rearrangement uses TRBV15 and TRBJ1-1, with a possible D match to TRBD1 (6 bases). This CDR3 comprises 15 residues. The germline gives CDR1 LNHNV, CDR2 YYDKDF (reference sequence). V lost 0 bases and J lost 6, with 14 bases in between. The CDR3 DNA is TGTGCCACCAGCAGAGAGGCTCTGGGGGGGCCTGAAGCTTTCTTT. Protein product: CATSREALGGPEAFF. The full variable domain, rest sourced from reference TRBV15 and TRBJ1-1, is DAMVIQNPRYQVTQFGKPVTLSCSQTLNHNVMYWYQQKSSQAPKLLFHYYDKDFNNEADTPDNFQSRRPNTSFCFLDIRSPGLGDTAMYLCATSREALGGPEAFFGQGTRLTVV.

This clonotype was seen repeatedly, ten times or more. V is TRBV6-5 and J is TRBJ1-1, with D unclear. There are 15 residues in the CDR3. Germline V CDR1 and CDR2: MNHEY, SVGAGI. The V and J ends lost 2 bases and 1 base respectively, with 11 bases between them. The CDR3 nucleotides are TGTGCCAGCAGTTACGCCGGACGGAAGAACACTGAAGCTTTCTTT. It is translated as CASSYAGRKNTEAFF.

V is TRBV11-3 and J is TRBJ2-1; D is unresolved. V was clipped by 7 bases and J by 2 bases, with 15 bases between them. Germline loops: CDR1 SGHNT, CDR2 YENEEA. This CDR3 contains 15 residues. The DNA for the CDR3 is TGTGCCAGCAACGATCTAGTATCCACCTACAATGAGCAGTTCTTC. Its translation: CASNDLVSTYNEQFF. Together with reference TRBV11-3 and TRBJ2-1, the CDR3 gives the full variable domain: EAGVVQSPRYKIIEKKQPVAFWCNPISGHNTLYWYLQNLGQGPELLIRYENEEAVDDSQLPKDRFSAERLKGVDSTLKIQPAELGDSAVYLCASNDLVSTYNEQFFGPGTRLTVL.

This chain connects TRBV6-2 or TRBV6-3 to TRBJ1-5; D possibly corresponds to TRBD1 (6 bases). V was cut by 1 base and J by 7 bases, with 14 bases left in between. CDR1 and CDR2 from the germline V gene are MNHEY and SVGEGT. The length of the CDR3 is 15 residues. This CDR3 is CASSYWGRGGQPQHF. CDR3 nucleotides: TGTGCCAGCAGTTACTGGGGCAGGGGAGGCCAGCCCCAGCATTTT.

This clonotype was observed a single time. The rearrangement joins TRBV20-1 to TRBJ2-7; 13 nucleotides match TRBD2. After removal of 0 bases from V and 6 bases from J, the junction contained 5 bases not matched to a gene. The CDR3 has 15 residues. Germline CDR1 and CDR2: DFQATT and SNEGSKA (reference sequence). This CDR3 is CSARDIGLAGAEQYF. The CDR3 DNA is TGCAGTGCTAGAGATATTGGACTAGCGGGAGCCGAGCAGTACTTC.

This clonotype was seen many times. V usage is TRBV12-3 or TRBV12-4 and J usage is TRBJ2-2, with D maybe TRBD1 (6 bases). The V and J ends lost 7 bases and 7 bases respectively, with 19 bases between them. CDR3 size: 15 residues. The CDR3 sequence is CASIPRMGAGGELFF. The CDR3 DNA is TGTGCCAGCATCCCCAGGATGGGGGCGGGCGGGGAGCTGTTTTTT.

The sample holds a few counts of this clonotype. Here the CDR3 reads CASIRSQIQETQYF. The CDR3 DNA follows: TGTGCCAGCATCCGGAGTCAGATCCAAGAGACCCAGTACTTC. The chain recombines TRBV6-2 or TRBV6-3 with TRBJ2-5; no definite D call. Trimming cost V 7 bases and J 1 base, with 13 bases left between them. CDR3 size: 14 residues. The germline V gene has CDR1 MNHEY and CDR2 SVGEGT.

The rearrangement joins TRBV10-3 to TRBJ2-7; possible D gene TRBD2, 5 bases. Germline assignment: CDR1 ENHRY and CDR2 SYGVKD. Trimming took 5 bases from V and 2 from J, leaving 16 bases between them. This CDR3 has 15 residues. This CDR3 is CAISRQRSITYEQYF. CDR3 in DNA: TGTGCCATCAGTCGTCAGCGGTCGATAACCTACGAGCAGTACTTC.

The gene calls are TRBV7-2 and TRBJ2-3, with D possibly being TRBD1 (5 bases). This CDR3 contains 14 residues. CDR1 and CDR2 (germline): SGHTA, FQGNSA. Between the trimmed V and J ends, which lost 5 bases and 4 bases, there was a span of 13 bases. CDR3 region: CASSPLRGADTQYF. The CDR3 DNA reads as TGTGCCAGCAGCCCCCTAAGGGGTGCAGATACGCAGTATTTT.

The count of this clonotype is one. The V and J genes are TRBV20-1 and TRBJ2-5; 7 bases match TRBD2. The V segment lost 0 bases and the J segment 2 bases; nucleotides outside the gene matches: 6. Germline lookup yields CDR1 DFQATT and CDR2 SNEGSKA (reference sequence). This CDR3 has 15 amino acids. CDR3 region: CSARDPQRGQETQYF. The CDR3 DNA follows: TGCAGTGCTAGAGATCCGCAGCGGGGTCAAGAGACCCAGTACTTC.

This rearrangement joins TRBV20-1 to TRBJ1-5; 9 nucleotides line up with TRBD1. Germline trimming cut 6 bases from V and 4 bases from J; bases unmatched to any gene: 7. Germline CDR1 is DFQATT and CDR2 is SNEGSKA (reference sequence). The CDR3 has 14 amino acids. For the CDR3, the DNA is TGCAGTGCGACGACAGGGGGACTAAATCAGCCCCAGCATTTT. This encodes CSATTGGLNQPQHF.

The chain combines TRBV28 with TRBJ2-3, with 12 bases fitting TRBD2. This CDR3 has 18 residues. With 5 bases clipped from V and 1 base from J, the junction kept 10 bases outside the gene matches. CDR1 and CDR2 (germline): MDHEN, SYDVKM. DNA of the CDR3: TGTGCCAGCAGTCAACTAGCGGGAGGCCCGGGGGGCACAGATACGCAGTATTTT. Protein sequence: CASSQLAGGPGGTDTQYF.